The 20 T cell receptor beta chains below all came from one sample that was sequenced in a study of response to subunit inactivated influenza vaccine. TCRdb ran MiXCR on the RT-PCR reads and lists one entry per CDR3 protein. The repertoire has 550,000 to 800,000 distinct CDR3 sequences, 15% to 18% of them found once; the top ten carry about 9.9%. This specimen was PBMCs from blood, taken approximately 13 days after vaccination. The receptors stem from a man between 50 and 59 years old who received an inactivated influenza vaccine.

This clonotype has just a few counts. The V call is TRBV5-1, the J call TRBJ2-2; a weak D match, TRBD2 (5 bases). The germline V gene encodes CDR1 SGHRS and CDR2 YFSETQ. The CDR3 totals 14 residues. Trimming removed 6 bases at V and 3 bases at J, with 12 bases between. CDR3 protein: CASTERDYTGELFF. The CDR3 nucleotides read TGCGCCAGCACAGAACGGGATTACACCGGGGAGCTGTTTTTT.

This clonotype occurred a few times. V usage is TRBV18 and J usage is TRBJ2-5; D is possibly TRBD2 (5 bases). V was shortened by 2 bases and J by 6 bases, with 7 bases between the two germline ends. This CDR3 is built from 12 residues. CDR1 is KGHSH and CDR2 is LQKENI in the germline V gene. The CDR3 DNA follows: TGTGCCAGCTCACCAGGGGAGAAGACCCAGTACTTC. Protein product: CASSPGEKTQYF.

This clonotype has just a few counts. The rearrangement links TRBV12-3 or TRBV12-4 to TRBJ2-7, with 10 bases fitting TRBD2. The CDR3 loop spans 16 amino acids. V gave up 6 bases and J gave up 1 base; unmatched junction bases: 9. In DNA form, the CDR3 reads TGTGCCAGCAGCAAGGGACTAGCGTTTGGGTCCTACGAGCAGTACTTC. The encoded protein is CASSKGLAFGSYEQYF.

This clonotype came up a few times. This chain uses TRBV6-1 with TRBJ1-5; TRBD1 is a possible D gene (6 bases). Per germline, CDR1 MNHNS and CDR2 SASEGT. There are 14 residues in the CDR3. V shed 2 bases and J shed 11 bases, with 16 bases lying between them. CDR3 nucleotides: TGTGCCAGCAGTGAATTCGGGGGCTTGTTGTCCCAGCATTTT. Translated, it gives CASSEFGGLLSQHF.

The CDR3 protein is CSPSLRLAGMETQYF. The DNA for the CDR3 is TGCAGTCCATCCCTCCGACTAGCGGGAATGGAGACCCAGTACTTC. V and J are TRBV20-1 and TRBJ2-5; 11 positions match TRBD2. The CDR3 is made up of 15 amino acids. J was trimmed by 5 bases and V by 8 bases; bases with no gene match: 13. CDR1 and CDR2 (germline): DFQATT, SNEGSKA (reference sequence).

This clonotype was counted a few times. V is TRBV7-2 and J is TRBJ2-1; D may be TRBD2 (6 bases). This CDR3 is 15 amino acids long. The germline gives CDR1 SGHTA, CDR2 FQGNSA. V lost 0 bases and J 3 bases, leaving 9 bases between the germline ends. The CDR3 DNA is TGTGCCAGCAGCTTAGCGGGAGCGGGCTACAATGAGCAGTTCTTC. It encodes CASSLAGAGYNEQFF.

This clonotype was seen a handful of times. J is TRBJ2-5 and V is TRBV12-3 or TRBV12-4; 7 bases are shared with TRBD2. The trim removed 1 base at V and 2 bases at J, leaving 7 bases unmatched. This CDR3 region has 16 residues. In nucleotides, the CDR3 is TGTGCCAGCAGTTTAGTTCTCGGCGGGGGACAAGAGACCCAGTACTTC. Its translation: CASSLVLGGGQETQYF.

V and J are TRBV12-3 or TRBV12-4 and TRBJ2-5, with 7 bases aligning to TRBD1. Trimming at V came to 7 bases and at J to 5 bases, leaving 13 bases not matched to a gene. This CDR3 has 15 amino acids. CDR3 in amino acids: CASTPSWTGPETQYF. CDR3 in DNA: TGTGCCAGCACCCCTTCCTGGACAGGCCCTGAGACCCAGTACTTC.

The CDR3 DNA reads TGTGCCAGCGGACAGACAGGCGCCGAGAGGTACTTC. Its translation is CASGQTGAERYF. The chain employs TRBV6-2 or TRBV6-3 and TRBJ2-7; TRBD1 might be the D (6 bases). Germline CDR1 reads MNHEY; CDR2 reads SVGEGT. V gave up 8 bases and J gave up 12 bases, with 20 bases separating them. CDR3 length: 12 residues.

The genes are TRBV6-4 and TRBJ2-3, with D perhaps being TRBD1 or TRBD2 (7 bases each). The CDR3 contains 15 residues. CDR1 is MRHNA, CDR2 SNTAGT, per germline. With 5 bases removed from V and 3 bases from J, the gap between germline ends came to 15 bases. CDR3 nucleotide sequence: TGTGCCAGCAGTCAGGGGGGGGAGGCAACAGATACGCAGTATTTT. Translating gives CASSQGGEATDTQYF.

In this sample, this clonotype turned up once. The rearrangement uses TRBV6-2 or TRBV6-3 and TRBJ2-5; maybe TRBD2 (5 bases). Germline V gene data show CDR1 as MNHEY and CDR2 as SVGEGT. The CDR3 has 13 residues. Trimming took off 7 bases at V and 4 bases at J, with 13 bases between the two ends. CDR3 sequence reads: CASNHGNPETQYF. DNA of the CDR3: TGTGCCAGCAACCACGGGAACCCAGAGACCCAGTACTTC.

This chain joins TRBV5-5 and TRBJ2-3, with D possibly being TRBD1 (6 bases). Trimming cost V 1 base and J 1 base, with 13 bases left between them. The length of the CDR3 is 16 residues. Germline lookup yields CDR1 SGHKS and CDR2 YYEKEE (reference sequence). The CDR3 nucleotides are TGTGCCAGCAGCTTGTTTTCGGGACAAGGCACAGATACGCAGTATTTT. Its protein product is CASSLFSGQGTDTQYF.

This sequence joins TRBV5-5 and TRBJ2-1, with 9 bases lining up with TRBD1. CDR1 is SGHKS and CDR2 is YYEKEE in the germline V gene (reference sequence). V gave up 4 bases and J gave up 4 bases; unmatched junction bases: 6. The CDR3 contains 15 residues. CDR3 residues: CASSPNRGQYNEQFF. The CDR3 region has the DNA TGTGCCAGCAGCCCAAACAGGGGGCAGTACAATGAGCAGTTCTTC.

The chain joins TRBV7-9 to TRBJ1-2; perhaps TRBD1 as D (5 bases). CDR1 is SEHNR, CDR2 FQNEAQ, per germline (reference sequence). The CDR3 consists of 16 residues. Trimming pared 3 bases from V and 5 bases from J, leaving 19 bases between. The CDR3 sequence is CASSFTGWDGPYGYTF. As DNA, the CDR3 is TGTGCCAGCAGCTTTACCGGTTGGGACGGACCTTATGGCTACACCTTC.

V is TRBV2 and J is TRBJ2-7, with 9 bases lining up with TRBD1. This CDR3 has 13 residues. Germline-derived CDR1 and CDR2 are SNHLY and FYNNEI. The ends lost 4 bases at V and 5 bases at J; junction bases unmatched: 3. The CDR3 region has the DNA TGTGCCAGCAGTGTACAGGGGGCAAACGAGCAGTACTTC. Translating gives CASSVQGANEQYF.

This sequence joins TRBV12-3 or TRBV12-4 and TRBJ2-1; tentative D call: TRBD2 (7 bases). Trimming removed 4 bases from V and 9 bases from J, with 16 bases in between. There are 14 residues in the CDR3. The DNA of the CDR3 is TGTGCCAGCAGTTCGAGGGGGGGCCGGGTTGAGCAGTTCTTC. Translated, it gives CASSSRGGRVEQFF.

V is TRBV3-1 and J is TRBJ2-7, with TRBD2 matching 9 bases. CDR1 and CDR2 from the germline V gene are LGHDT and YNNKEL (reference sequence). This CDR3 is 16 amino acids long. Trimming at V came to 0 bases and at J to 5 bases, leaving 8 bases not matched to a gene. CDR3 amino acids: CASSQDLAGAFDEQYF. CDR3 sequence (DNA): TGTGCCAGCAGCCAAGACTTAGCGGGAGCTTTCGACGAGCAGTACTTC.

This clonotype showed up just a few times. The chain combines TRBV10-3 with TRBJ2-7; 7 bases agree with TRBD1. V lost 10 bases and J lost 2; bases outside the gene matches: 14. The V gene's germline CDR1 is ENHRY and CDR2 SYGVKD. The CDR3 totals 15 residues. The CDR3 region is CASTTGTRGPYEQYF. In DNA, the CDR3 is TGTGCCAGTACGACCGGGACAAGGGGGCCCTACGAGCAGTACTTC.

This clonotype was recorded a few times. The chain joins TRBV20-1 to TRBJ2-7, with D maybe TRBD2 (6 bases). V lost 5 bases and J lost 1, with 12 bases in between. This CDR3 has 13 residues. CDR1 and CDR2 (germline): DFQATT, SNEGSKA (reference sequence). In DNA form, the CDR3 reads TGCAGTGCTGATCGGGACTTATCCTACGAGCAGTACTTC. Amino acids: CSADRDLSYEQYF.

This clonotype was found a few times. J is TRBJ2-2 and V is TRBV7-2, with D possibly TRBD2 on 5 matching bases. The CDR3 is 14 residues long. Looked up from germline, CDR1 is SGHTA and CDR2 is FQGNSA. V dropped 1 base and J dropped 5 bases, with 8 bases sitting between them. Here the CDR3 DNA reads TGTGCCAGCAGCTTAGGACGAGGGACCGGGGAGCTGTTTTTT. Amino acid sequence: CASSLGRGTGELFF.